This T cell receptor (beta chain) comes out of a study of blood T cell repertoires in COVID-19. Trimming took off 1 base at V and 2 bases at J, with 12 bases between the two ends. This CDR3 region has 16 residues. Looked up from germline, CDR1 is LGHDT and CDR2 is YNNKEL (reference sequence). Assay used: immunoSEQ multiplex PCR; TCRdb lists only in-frame clones, some missing. Of hundreds of thousands of clones listed, around 87% are singletons. The sequence was collected from a woman aged 40-49 years who had recovered from COVID-19. The rearrangement uses TRBV3-1 (or the pseudogene TRBV3-2) and TRBJ2-1; perhaps TRBD2 as D (6 bases). Sequenced input: peripheral blood. The DNA for the CDR3 is TGTGCCAGCAGCCAAGCCGTATGGGGGGCCTACAATGAGCAGTTCTTC. It translates to CASSQAVWGAYNEQFF.